This T cell receptor (beta chain) was captured in a study of cytomegalovirus exposure and HLA in healthy donors. The wider study: Approximately 85 million unique TCRs from HLA-typed donors were held in an early data release. General study findings and limits: Analyzed later, association rates of TCRs varied across HLA loci, with DRB1 most and HLA-C fewest. The study listed under 200 cytomegalovirus-associated TCR beta chains.

Use of 60 Vbeta and 13 Jbeta primers characterized the PCR. The assay was immunoSEQ multiplex PCR, and TCRdb's table has in-frame clones only and misses some. The repertoire holds roughly 120,000 clones, with over 75% as singletons. In the case of this clone: Its antigen is not known.

The sample comprised PBMCs. This receptor was taken from a human donor in good health.

The CDR3 here is CASSQDSWTGVYEQYF. In nucleotides, the CDR3 is TGCGCCAGCAGCCAAGATAGCTGGACAGGGGTCTACGAGCAGTACTTC. This chain uses TRBV4-1 with TRBJ2-7; 9 nucleotides align to TRBD1. V lost 0 bases and J lost 3; bases outside the gene matches: 6. The V gene's germline CDR1 is MGHRA and CDR2 YSYEKL. The CDR3 runs to 16 residues.